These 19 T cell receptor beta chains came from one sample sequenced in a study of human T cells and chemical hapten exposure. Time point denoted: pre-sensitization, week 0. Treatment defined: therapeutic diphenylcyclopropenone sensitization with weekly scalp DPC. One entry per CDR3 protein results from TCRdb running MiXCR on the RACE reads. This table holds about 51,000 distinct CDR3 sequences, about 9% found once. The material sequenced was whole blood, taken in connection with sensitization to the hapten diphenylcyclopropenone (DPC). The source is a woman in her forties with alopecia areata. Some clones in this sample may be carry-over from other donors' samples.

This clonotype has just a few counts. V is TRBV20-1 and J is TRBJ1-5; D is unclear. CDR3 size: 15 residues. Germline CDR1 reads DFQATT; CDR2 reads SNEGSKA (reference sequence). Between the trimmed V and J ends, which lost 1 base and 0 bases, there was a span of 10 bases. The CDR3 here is CSARVDEASNQPQHF. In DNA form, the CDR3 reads TGCAGTGCTAGAGTGGACGAGGCTAGCAATCAGCCCCAGCATTTT.

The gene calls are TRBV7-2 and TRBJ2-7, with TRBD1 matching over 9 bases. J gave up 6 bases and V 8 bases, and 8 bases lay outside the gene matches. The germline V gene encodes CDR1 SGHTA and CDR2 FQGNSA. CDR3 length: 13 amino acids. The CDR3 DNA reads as TGTGCCAGCCTCCGGGACAGGGCTGGCGAGCAGTACTTC. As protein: CASLRDRAGEQYF.

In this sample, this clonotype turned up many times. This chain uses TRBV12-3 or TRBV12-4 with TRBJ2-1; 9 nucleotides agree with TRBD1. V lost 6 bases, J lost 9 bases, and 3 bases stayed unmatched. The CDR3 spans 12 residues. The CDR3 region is CASRKGQGEQFF. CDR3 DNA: TGTGCCAGCAGAAAGGGACAGGGTGAGCAGTTCTTC.

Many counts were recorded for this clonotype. In DNA form, the CDR3 reads TGTGCCAGCAGCTTGCGGCGGGGGGGCCGGGGCGAGCAGTACTTC. This gives the protein CASSLRRGGRGEQYF. The gene calls are TRBV7-2 and TRBJ2-7, with 9 bases lining up with TRBD2. The V gene end was trimmed by 3 bases and the J gene end by 6 bases; junction bases not matched to a gene: 9. CDR1 and CDR2 from the germline V gene are SGHTA and FQGNSA. The CDR3 runs 15 residues.

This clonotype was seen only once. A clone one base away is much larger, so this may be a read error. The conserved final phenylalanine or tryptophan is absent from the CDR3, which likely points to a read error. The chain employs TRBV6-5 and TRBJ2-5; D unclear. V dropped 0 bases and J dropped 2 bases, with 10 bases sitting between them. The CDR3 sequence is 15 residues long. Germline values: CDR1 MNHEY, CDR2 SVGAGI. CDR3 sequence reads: CASSYSADPQETQYS. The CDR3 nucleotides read TGTGCCAGCAGTTACTCGGCAGACCCACAAGAGACCCAGTACTCC.

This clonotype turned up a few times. The CDR3: CASSLRSGLYNEQFF. The CDR3 region has the DNA TGTGCCAGCAGCTTAAGGTCCGGACTCTACAATGAGCAGTTCTTC. The rearrangement links TRBV7-9 to TRBJ2-1; D may be TRBD2 (5 bases). Germline V CDR1 and CDR2: SEHNR, FQNEAQ (reference sequence). This CDR3 comprises 15 residues. The V and J ends lost 2 bases and 3 bases respectively, with 11 bases between them.

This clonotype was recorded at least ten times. The CDR3 sequence is CASSPGTGGGRIDTQYF. CDR3 coding DNA: TGTGCCAGCAGCCCCGGTACGGGGGGGGGCCGAATCGATACGCAGTATTTT. This rearrangement joins TRBV7-9 to TRBJ2-3, with 8 bases fitting TRBD2. The CDR3 loop spans 17 amino acids. Germline loops: CDR1 SEHNR, CDR2 FQNEAQ (reference sequence). V was clipped by 5 bases and J by 6 bases; unmatched bases: 16.

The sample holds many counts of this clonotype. The chain's CDR3 is CASSWAWGTDTQYF. The CDR3 DNA reads as TGTGCCAGCAGCTGGGCATGGGGCACAGATACGCAGTATTTT. This sequence joins TRBV7-9 and TRBJ2-3; D gene ambiguous. CDR3 size: 14 residues. V was pared by 4 bases and J by 1 base, with 9 bases between. Germline CDR1 and CDR2: SEHNR and FQNEAQ (reference sequence).

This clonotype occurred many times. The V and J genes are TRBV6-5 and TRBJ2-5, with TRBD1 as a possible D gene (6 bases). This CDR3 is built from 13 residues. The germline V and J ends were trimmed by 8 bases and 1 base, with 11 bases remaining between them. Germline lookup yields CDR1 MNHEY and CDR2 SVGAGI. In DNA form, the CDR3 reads TGTGCCAGCGCCCCGGACAGCCAAGAGACCCAGTACTTC. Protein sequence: CASAPDSQETQYF.

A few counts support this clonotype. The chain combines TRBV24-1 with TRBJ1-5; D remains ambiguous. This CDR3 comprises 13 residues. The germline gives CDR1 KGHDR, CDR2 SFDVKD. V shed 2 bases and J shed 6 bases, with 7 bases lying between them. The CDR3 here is CATSDSGSQPQHF. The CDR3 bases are TGTGCCACCAGTGATTCGGGGAGTCAGCCCCAGCATTTT.

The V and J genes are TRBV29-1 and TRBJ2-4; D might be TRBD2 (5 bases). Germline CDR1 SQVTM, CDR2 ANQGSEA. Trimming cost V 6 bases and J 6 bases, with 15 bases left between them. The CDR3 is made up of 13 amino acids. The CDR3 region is CSVEVGAGNIQYF. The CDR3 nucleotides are TGCAGCGTGGAGGTCGGTGCGGGAAACATTCAGTACTTC.

CDR3 bases: TGTGCCAGCAGTGAAGCGTGGGGGTCGAGCAAAAACATTCAGTACTTC. This encodes CASSEAWGSSKNIQYF. V and J are TRBV2 and TRBJ2-4; either TRBD1 or TRBD2 may supply D (5 bases each). The V end was cut by 0 bases, the J end by 3 bases, with 12 bases between. Germline loops: CDR1 SNHLY, CDR2 FYNNEI. This CDR3 comprises 16 residues.

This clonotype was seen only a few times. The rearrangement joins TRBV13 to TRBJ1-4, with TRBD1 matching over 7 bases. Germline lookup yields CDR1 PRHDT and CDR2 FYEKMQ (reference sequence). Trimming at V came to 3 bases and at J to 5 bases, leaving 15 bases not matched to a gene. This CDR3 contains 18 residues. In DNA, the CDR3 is TGTGCCAGCAGCTTGAACAGGGGTGCGAGGGGACTAAATGAAAAACTGTTTTTT. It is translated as CASSLNRGARGLNEKLFF.

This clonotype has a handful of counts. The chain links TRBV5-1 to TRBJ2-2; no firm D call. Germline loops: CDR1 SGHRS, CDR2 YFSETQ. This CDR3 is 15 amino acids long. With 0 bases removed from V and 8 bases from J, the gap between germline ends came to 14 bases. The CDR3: CASSLVVQTSGELFF. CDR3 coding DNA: TGCGCCAGCAGCTTGGTTGTGCAGACGTCGGGGGAGCTGTTTTTT.

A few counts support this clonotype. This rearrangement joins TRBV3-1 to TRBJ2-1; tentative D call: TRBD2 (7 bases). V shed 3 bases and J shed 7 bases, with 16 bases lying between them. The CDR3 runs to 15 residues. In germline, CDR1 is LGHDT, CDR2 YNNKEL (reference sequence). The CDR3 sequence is CASSQAGASGNEQFF. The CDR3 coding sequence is TGTGCCAGCAGCCAGGCGGGGGCCTCGGGGAATGAGCAGTTCTTC.

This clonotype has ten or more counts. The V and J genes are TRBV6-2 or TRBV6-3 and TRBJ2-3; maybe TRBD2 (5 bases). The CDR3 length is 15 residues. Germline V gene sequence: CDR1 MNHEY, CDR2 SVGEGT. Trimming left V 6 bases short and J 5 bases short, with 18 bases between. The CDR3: CASSLRGLPGDTQYF. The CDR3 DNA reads TGTGCCAGCAGCCTCCGAGGACTCCCGGGAGATACGCAGTATTTT.

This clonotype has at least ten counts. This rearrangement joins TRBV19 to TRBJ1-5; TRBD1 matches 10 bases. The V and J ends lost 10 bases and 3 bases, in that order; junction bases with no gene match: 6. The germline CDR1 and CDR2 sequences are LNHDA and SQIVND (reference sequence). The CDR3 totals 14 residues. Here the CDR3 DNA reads TGTGCCACCGTGGACAGGGGGACCAATCAGCCCCAGCATTTT. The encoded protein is CATVDRGTNQPQHF.

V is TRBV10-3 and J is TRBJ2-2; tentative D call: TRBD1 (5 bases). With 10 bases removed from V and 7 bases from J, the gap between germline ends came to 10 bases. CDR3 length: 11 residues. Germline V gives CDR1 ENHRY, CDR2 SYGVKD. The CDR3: CATKGIGELFF. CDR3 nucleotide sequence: TGTGCCACTAAGGGGATCGGGGAGCTGTTTTTT.

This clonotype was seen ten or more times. The CDR3 DNA reads TGTGCCAGCAGTGACGGCGGGGGCCTCCAAGAGACCCAGTACTTC. Translated: CASSDGGGLQETQYF. The chain uses TRBV2 and TRBJ2-5, with a possible D match to TRBD2 (7 bases). The V end was cut by 3 bases, the J end by 1 base, with 12 bases between. The CDR3 is 15 amino acids. CDR1 is SNHLY, CDR2 FYNNEI, per germline.